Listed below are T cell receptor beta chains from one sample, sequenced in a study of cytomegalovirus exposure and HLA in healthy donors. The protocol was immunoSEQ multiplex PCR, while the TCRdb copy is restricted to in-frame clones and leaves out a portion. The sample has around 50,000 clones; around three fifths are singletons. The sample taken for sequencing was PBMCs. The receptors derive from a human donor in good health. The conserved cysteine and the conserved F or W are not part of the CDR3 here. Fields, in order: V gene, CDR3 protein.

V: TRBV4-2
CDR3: ASSQGVADTRETQY

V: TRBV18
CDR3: ASSPDQGNNQPQH

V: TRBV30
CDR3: AWGETPHQPQH

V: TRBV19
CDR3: ASSNGQGSKAF

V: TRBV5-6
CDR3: ASGPIYNEQF

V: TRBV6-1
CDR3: ASGRDRGDNEQF

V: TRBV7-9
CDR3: ASSLDDRGQETQY

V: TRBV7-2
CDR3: ASSLRTSGTNEQF

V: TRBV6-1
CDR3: ASSAPGQGNYGYT

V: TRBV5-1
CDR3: ASSLIAGRMSTDTQY

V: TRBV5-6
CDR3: ASSLTAANGYT

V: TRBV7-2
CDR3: ASSLATGDGYT

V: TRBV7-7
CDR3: ASSLAGGQETQY

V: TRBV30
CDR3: AWINGGGWTEAF

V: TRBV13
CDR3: ASGGWENTEAF

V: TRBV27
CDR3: ASSLAAQPSYEQY

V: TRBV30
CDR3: AWSIQGGSQPQH

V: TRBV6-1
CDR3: ASSWTGRRGTEAF

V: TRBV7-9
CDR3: ASSPAGQGGTDTQY

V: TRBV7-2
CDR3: ASSPLTGGTTRLQY

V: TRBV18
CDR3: ASSIRLGGLVGPETQY

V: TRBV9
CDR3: ASSVGWTRNYGYT

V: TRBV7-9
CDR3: ASSPTGRGNTEAF

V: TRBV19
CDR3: ASSIFVTGNTEAF

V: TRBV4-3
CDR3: ASSPHKGTGTYGYT

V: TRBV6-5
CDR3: ASSPGLANEQF

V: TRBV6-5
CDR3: ASSSPRGGINYGYT

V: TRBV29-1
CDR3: SVPAETEAF

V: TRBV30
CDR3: AWSPLTGTQY

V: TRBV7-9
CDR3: ASSLGQGYNSPLH

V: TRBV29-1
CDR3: SAEGVNSYEQY

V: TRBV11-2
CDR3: ASSPGLTDTQY

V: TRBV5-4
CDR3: ASSSEAVAQF

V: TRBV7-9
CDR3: ASTGADTQY

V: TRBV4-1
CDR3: ASSQGGLAGETQY

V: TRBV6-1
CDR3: ASSGQGVWDTEAF

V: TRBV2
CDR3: ASKRTGLYANTGELF

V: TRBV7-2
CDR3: ASTPGGGPEAF

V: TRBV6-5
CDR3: ASSYTGTEAF

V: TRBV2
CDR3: ASRVAEAGAF

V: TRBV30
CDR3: AWLNRVSGNTIY

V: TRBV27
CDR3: ASSPRAGNSHEQY

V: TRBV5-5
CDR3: ASSLVAMGSQPQH

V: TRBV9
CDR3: ASSVEGQSNSPLH

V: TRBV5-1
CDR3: ASSSGTSDSYEQY